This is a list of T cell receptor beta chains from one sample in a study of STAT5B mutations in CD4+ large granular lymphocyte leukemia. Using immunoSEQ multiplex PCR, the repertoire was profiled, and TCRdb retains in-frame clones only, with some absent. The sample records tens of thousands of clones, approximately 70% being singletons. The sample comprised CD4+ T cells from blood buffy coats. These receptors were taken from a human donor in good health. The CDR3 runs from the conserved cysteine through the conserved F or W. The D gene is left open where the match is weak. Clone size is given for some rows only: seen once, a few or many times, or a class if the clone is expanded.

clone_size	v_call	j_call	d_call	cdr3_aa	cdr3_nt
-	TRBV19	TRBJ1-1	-	CASGPLVSFF	TGTGCCAGCGGACCCCTAGTTTCTTTCTTT
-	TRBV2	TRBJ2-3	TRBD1	CASMGQFTDTQYF	TGTGCCAGCATGGGACAGTTCACAGATACGCAGTATTTT
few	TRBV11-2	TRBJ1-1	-	CASSLAGLGPEAFF	TGTGCCAGCAGCTTAGCCGGTCTCGGCCCTGAAGCTTTCTTT
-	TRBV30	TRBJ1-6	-	CACSSFLGSPLHF	TGTGCCTGTTCGTCCTTTTTAGGTTCACCCCTCCACTTT
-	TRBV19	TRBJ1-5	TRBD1	CASKRFGQGSGSNQPQHF	TGTGCCAGTAAAAGGTTCGGACAGGGGAGTGGTAGCAATCAGCCCCAGCATTTT
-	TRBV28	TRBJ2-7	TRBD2	CASSSSPGGGTYEQYF	TGTGCCAGCAGTTCCTCCCCCGGGGGGGGCACCTACGAGCAGTACTTC
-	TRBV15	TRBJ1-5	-	CATKGSGGESNQPQHF	TGTGCCACCAAAGGCAGCGGGGGCGAAAGCAATCAGCCCCAGCATTTT
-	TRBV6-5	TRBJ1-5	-	CASSYSTEYQPQHF	TGTGCCAGCAGTTACTCGACGGAATATCAGCCCCAGCATTTT
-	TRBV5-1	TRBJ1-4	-	CASSFQEGEKLFF	TGCGCCAGCAGCTTCCAGGAAGGTGAAAAACTGTTTTTT
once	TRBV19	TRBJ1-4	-	CASSMGGGGEKLFF	TGTGCCAGTAGTATGGGCGGGGGAGGTGAAAAACTGTTTTTT
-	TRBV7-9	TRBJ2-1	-	CASNEIGRGVWDEQFF	TGTGCCAGCAACGAAATTGGGCGGGGTGTCTGGGATGAGCAGTTCTTC
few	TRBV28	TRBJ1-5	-	CASSQQGGISNQPQHF	TGTGCCAGCAGTCAGCAGGGAGGGATTAGCAATCAGCCCCAGCATTTT
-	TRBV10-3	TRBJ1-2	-	CAISRGGSGQINYGYTF	TGTGCCATCAGTCGCGGTGGGTCAGGGCAAATTAACTATGGCTACACCTTC
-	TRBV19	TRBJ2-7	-	CASSKARGYEQYF	TGTGCCAGTAGTAAAGCCAGGGGCTACGAGCAGTACTTC
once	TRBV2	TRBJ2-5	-	CASSQHPQETQYF	TGTGCCAGCAGTCAACACCCCCAAGAGACCCAGTACTTC
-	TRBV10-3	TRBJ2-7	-	CAISPGQSYEQYF	TGTGCCATCAGCCCTGGACAGTCGTACGAACAGTACTTC
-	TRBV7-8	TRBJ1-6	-	CASSPRTAGAYNSPLHF	TGTGCCAGCAGCCCGAGGACAGCCGGGGCCTATAATTCACCCCTCCACTTT
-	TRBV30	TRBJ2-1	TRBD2	CASRLAGDLDEQFF	TGTGCCTCCCGACTAGCGGGGGACCTCGATGAGCAGTTCTTC
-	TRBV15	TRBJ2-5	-	CATSRVGTGAETQYF	TGTGCCACCAGCAGAGTGGGAACGGGAGCGGAGACCCAGTACTTC
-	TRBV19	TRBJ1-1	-	CASSIGRTEAFF	TGTGCCAGTAGTATAGGGCGCACTGAAGCTTTCTTT
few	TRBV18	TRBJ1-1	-	CASSLVRQGLGTEAFF	TGTGCCAGCTCCCTAGTGAGGCAAGGATTGGGCACTGAAGCTTTCTTT
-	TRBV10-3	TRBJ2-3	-	CAISDGVSTDTQYF	TGTGCCATCAGTGACGGGGTGAGCACAGATACGCAGTATTTT
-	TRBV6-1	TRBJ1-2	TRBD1	CASSVGQGAYHYGYTF	TGTGCCAGCAGTGTGGGACAGGGGGCATATCACTATGGCTACACCTTC
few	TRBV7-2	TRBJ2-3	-	CASSSNRAPDTQYF	TGTGCCAGCAGCTCCAACAGGGCCCCAGATACGCAGTATTTT
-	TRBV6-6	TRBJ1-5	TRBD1	CASRQQTGYNQPQHF	TGTGCCAGCAGGCAACAGACAGGGTACAATCAGCCCCAGCATTTT
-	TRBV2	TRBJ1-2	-	CASSQRGGNGYTF	TGTGCCAGCAGCCAAAGGGGCGGGAATGGCTACACCTTC
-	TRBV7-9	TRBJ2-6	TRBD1	CASSLGQGYAGANVLTF	TGTGCCAGCAGCTTGGGACAGGGATACGCTGGGGCCAACGTCCTGACTTTC
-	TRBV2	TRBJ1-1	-	CASSAEGDTEAFF	TGTGCCAGCAGCGCCGAGGGGGACACTGAAGCTTTCTTT
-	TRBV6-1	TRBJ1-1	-	CASHTGPGRNTEAFF	TGTGCCAGCCACACCGGACCAGGGAGGAACACTGAAGCTTTCTTT
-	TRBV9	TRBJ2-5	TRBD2	CASSSGLAGANQETQYF	TGTGCCAGCAGCTCGGGACTAGCGGGGGCAAATCAAGAGACCCAGTACTTC
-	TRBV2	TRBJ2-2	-	CASTEGLTGELFF	TGTGCCAGCACCGAGGGCCTCACCGGGGAGCTGTTTTTT
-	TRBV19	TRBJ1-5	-	CASSMSQDSNQPQHF	TGTGCCAGTAGTATGTCCCAGGATAGCAATCAGCCCCAGCATTTT
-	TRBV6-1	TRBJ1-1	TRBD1	CASRGGTGGDTEAFF	TGTGCCAGCAGGGGAGGGACAGGAGGGGACACTGAAGCTTTCTTT
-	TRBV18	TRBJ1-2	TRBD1	CASSPDRDRVFYGYTF	TGTGCCAGCTCACCCGATCGGGACAGGGTCTTCTATGGCTACACCTTC
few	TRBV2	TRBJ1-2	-	CASSDAYGYTF	TGTGCCAGCAGTGATGCTTATGGCTACACCTTC
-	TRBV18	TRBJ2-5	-	CASSPPGSRQETQYF	TGTGCCAGCTCACCACCTGGTAGTCGGCAAGAGACCCAGTACTTC
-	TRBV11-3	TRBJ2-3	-	CASSLTFSADTQYF	TGTGCCAGCAGCTTGACATTTTCCGCAGATACGCAGTATTTT
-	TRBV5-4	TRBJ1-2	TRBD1	CASSSGGANYGYTF	TGTGCCAGCAGCTCAGGGGGAGCTAACTATGGCTACACCTTC
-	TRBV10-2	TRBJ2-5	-	CASSDGETQYF	TGCGCCAGCAGTGACGGAGAGACCCAGTACTTC
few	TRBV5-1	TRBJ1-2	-	CASSVGLVDYTF	TGCGCCAGCAGCGTGGGACTGGTGGACTACACCTTC
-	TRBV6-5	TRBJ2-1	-	CASTQGGRGEEQFF	TGTGCCAGCACCCAGGGGGGCCGAGGCGAGGAGCAGTTCTTC
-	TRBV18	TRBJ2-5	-	CASSPLDAGGGETQYF	TGTGCCAGCTCACCACTCGATGCCGGGGGAGGAGAGACCCAGTACTTC
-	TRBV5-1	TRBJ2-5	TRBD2	CASSSLAGEETQYF	TGCGCCAGCAGCTCCCTAGCGGGGGAAGAGACCCAGTACTTC
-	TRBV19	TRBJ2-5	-	CASSIRPAQETQYF	TGTGCCAGTAGTATTCGACCAGCCCAAGAGACCCAGTACTTC
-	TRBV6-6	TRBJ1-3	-	CASSRGQGNTIYF	TGTGCCAGCAGCCGAGGACAGGGAAACACCATATATTTT
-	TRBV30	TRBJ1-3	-	CAWSVQNSGNTIYF	TGTGCCTGGAGTGTACAGAACTCTGGAAACACCATATATTTT
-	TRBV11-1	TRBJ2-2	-	CASSSDFTGELFF	TGTGCCAGCAGCTCCGACTTTACCGGGGAGCTGTTTTTT
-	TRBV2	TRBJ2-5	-	CASSETEETQYF	TGTGCCAGCAGTGAGACAGAAGAGACCCAGTACTTC
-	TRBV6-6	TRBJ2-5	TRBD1	CASSPGTGVVTQYF	TGTGCCAGCAGCCCCGGGACAGGGGTAGTGACCCAGTACTTC
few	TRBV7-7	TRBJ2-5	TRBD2	CASSPAGAGEVETQYF	TGTGCTAGCAGCCCAGCGGGGGCGGGGGAGGTAGAGACCCAGTACTTC